A selection of T cell receptor beta chains follows, all from one sample in a study of blood T cell repertoires in COVID-19. Assay used: immunoSEQ multiplex PCR; TCRdb lists only in-frame clones, some missing. The sample records some 100,000 clones, 88% being singletons. Sequenced input: peripheral blood. The receptors were sampled from a human donor in a cohort sampled during active COVID-19. Each CDR3 is given with its conserved first and last residue. The D gene is left open where the match is weak. Where a row states a size, it is once, few, many or the class of an expanded clone; other rows omit it.

NA,TRBV7-6,NA,TRBJ1-5,CASSSNNNQPQHF,TGTGCCAGCAGCTCAAACAACAATCAGCCCCAGCATTTT
NA,TRBV23-1,TRBD1,TRBJ1-2,CASSQSDRGYDYGYTF,TGCGCCAGCAGTCAATCGGACAGGGGATACGACTATGGCTACACCTTC
NA,TRBV20-1,NA,TRBJ1-1,CSASARAMNTEAFF,TGCAGTGCTAGTGCCCGAGCTATGAACACTGAAGCTTTCTTT
NA,TRBV10-1,NA,TRBJ2-7,CARGGVYEQYF,TGCGCCAGGGGAGGAGTCTACGAGCAGTACTTC
NA,TRBV27,NA,TRBJ1-5,CASSPLQGRNQPQHF,TGTGCCAGCAGCCCCCTACAGGGACGCAATCAGCCCCAGCATTTT
NA,TRBV10-3,TRBD1,TRBJ2-5,CAIRTLSGTGQETQYF,TGTGCCATCAGAACACTTTCCGGGACAGGGCAAGAGACCCAGTACTTC
NA,TRBV10-1,TRBD2,TRBJ2-3,CASSPSGTDTQYF,TGCGCCAGCAGCCCTAGCGGGACAGATACGCAGTATTTT
NA,TRBV5-1,TRBD1,TRBJ2-1,CASSRDSAYNEQFF,TGCGCCAGCAGTAGGGACAGTGCCTACAATGAGCAGTTCTTC
NA,TRBV12-3/TRBV12-4,NA,TRBJ1-2,CASSLRRLYGYTF,TGTGCCAGCAGTTTGAGGCGACTCTATGGCTACACCTTC
NA,TRBV28,NA,TRBJ1-1,CASSTLGQGNTEAFF,TGTGCCAGCAGCACCCTGGGGCAGGGGAACACTGAAGCTTTCTTT
NA,TRBV23-1,NA,TRBJ2-5,CASSQCTGGEETQYF,TGCGCCAGCAGTCAATGTACGGGGGGCGAAGAGACCCAGTACTTC
NA,TRBV9,NA,TRBJ2-7,CASSVGPLRGEQYF,TGTGCCAGCAGCGTAGGACCTCTTAGAGGGGAGCAGTACTTC
NA,TRBV19,TRBD2,TRBJ2-1,CATERGLAGWGEQFF,TGTGCCACTGAGAGAGGACTAGCGGGGTGGGGTGAGCAGTTCTTC
NA,TRBV9,NA,TRBJ2-5,CASSVWQGGETQYF,TGTGCCAGCAGCGTTTGGCAGGGGGGAGAGACCCAGTACTTC
NA,TRBV24-1,TRBD2,TRBJ2-3,CATSDFRTSGTDTQYF,TGTGCCACCAGTGATTTCCGGACTAGCGGGACAGATACGCAGTATTTT
NA,TRBV6-5,NA,TRBJ1-3,CASHSGNTIYF,TGTGCCAGCCACTCTGGAAACACCATATATTTT
NA,TRBV28,NA,TRBJ2-1,CASRRDLLDEQFF,TGTGCCAGCAGGAGAGACTTACTTGATGAGCAGTTCTTC
NA,TRBV30,NA,TRBJ1-1,CAGGGVRYKPNTEAFF,TGTGCGGGTGGAGGTGTCAGGTACAAGCCGAACACTGAAGCTTTCTTT
NA,TRBV7-9,NA,TRBJ2-4,CASSPQGILAKNIQYF,TGTGCCAGCAGCCCGCAGGGGATACTAGCCAAAAACATTCAGTACTTC
once,TRBV3-1/TRBV3-2,TRBD2,TRBJ2-5,CASSQVPGGVETQYF,TGTGCCAGCAGCCAAGTCCCGGGGGGAGTGGAGACCCAGTACTTC
NA,TRBV18,NA,TRBJ1-1,CASSPGADTEAFF,TGTGCCAGCTCACCAGGGGCGGACACTGAAGCTTTCTTT
few,TRBV4-2,NA,TRBJ2-3,CASSHEQVTDTQYF,TGTGCCAGCAGCCACGAACAGGTAACAGATACGCAGTATTTT
NA,TRBV13,TRBD2,TRBJ2-7,CASSSSGRVSEQYF,TGTGCCAGCAGCTCTAGCGGGAGGGTCTCCGAGCAGTACTTC
NA,TRBV4-3,TRBD2,TRBJ2-3,CASSPAFAGGRDTQYF,TGCGCCAGCAGCCCCGCCTTTGCGGGAGGTCGAGATACGCAGTATTTT
once,TRBV6-5,TRBD1,TRBJ1-5,CASSRTGSQPQHF,TGTGCCAGCAGTAGGACAGGGAGTCAGCCCCAGCATTTT
NA,TRBV3-1/TRBV3-2,TRBD2,TRBJ2-1,CASSRAGPYNEQFF,TGTGCCAGCAGCCGAGCGGGGCCGTACAATGAGCAGTTCTTC
NA,TRBV5-6,TRBD1,TRBJ1-1,CASSPDREPSYEAFF,TGTGCCAGCAGCCCGGACAGGGAACCTAGCTACGAAGCTTTCTTT
NA,TRBV6-5,NA,TRBJ2-1,CASRQVSYNEQFF,TGTGCCAGCAGGCAGGTTTCCTACAATGAGCAGTTCTTC
NA,TRBV5-1,TRBD2,TRBJ2-1,CASSLARTSGGQDEQFF,TGCGCCAGCAGCTTGGCACGGACTAGCGGGGGCCAGGATGAGCAGTTCTTC
NA,TRBV5-1,NA,TRBJ1-2,CASSGPTKSDYTF,TGCGCCAGCAGCGGTCCAACAAAGTCTGACTACACCTTC
NA,TRBV30,NA,TRBJ1-4,CAWSFPARNEKLFF,TGTGCCTGGAGTTTTCCAGCTAGGAATGAAAAACTGTTTTTT
NA,TRBV6-5,TRBD1,TRBJ1-6,CASSYAGTGGLSPLHF,TGTGCCAGCAGTTACGCCGGGACAGGGGGCCTTTCACCCCTCCACTTT
NA,TRBV13,TRBD1,TRBJ1-2,CASSLFPLGQGSHYGYTF,TGTGCCAGCAGCTTATTTCCTTTAGGACAGGGATCGCACTATGGCTACACCTTC
NA,TRBV6-5,NA,TRBJ2-7,CASSRGQNYEQYF,TGTGCCAGCAGCCGCGGACAGAACTACGAGCAGTACTTC
once,TRBV27,NA,TRBJ1-5,CASSLQGSYNQPQHF,TGTGCCAGCAGTTTACAGGGCAGCTACAATCAGCCCCAGCATTTT
many,TRBV6-5,NA,TRBJ2-5,CASSYPSGEGNETQYF,TGTGCCAGCAGTTACCCTTCAGGGGAGGGGAATGAGACCCAGTACTTC
NA,TRBV19,NA,TRBJ2-7,CASSRPGSEQYF,TGTGCCAGTAGTCGGCCGGGGTCCGAGCAGTACTTC